This TCR beta chain came from a study of blood T cells in healthy people across ages. Donation came from healthy Caucasian individuals in Russia who were aged 6 to 90. Each donor's blood draw was roughly 10 milliliters of peripheral blood. Total RNA amounts of at least 5.5 micrograms were extracted per sample. Findings and limits, study-wide: In long-lived donors, naive CD4+ cell counts and diversity exceeded those of aged donors.

The CDR3 spans 15 residues. Trimming took 3 bases from V and 0 from J; bases not matched to a gene: 4. Germline V CDR1 and CDR2: MDHEN, SYDVKM. Remarks on this clonotype: Its antigen is not identified.

Through a sample-barcoded 5' primer and a J-beta primer mix, a second PCR was run for 7 to 11 cycles. TCRdb processed the 5' RACE reads anew with MiXCR; each CDR3 protein has one entry. The sample lists roughly 1.7 million distinct CDR3 sequences, around 35% seen once, with approximately 11% in the top ten. The sample was blood. The receptor's source is a woman in her twenties or thirties in good health. The J gene is TRBJ2-7, the V gene TRBV28, with TRBD1 matching over 8 bases. CDR3 in amino acids: CASSLTGAHSYEQYF. CDR3 nucleotides: TGTGCCAGCAGTTTGACAGGGGCTCACTCCTACGAGCAGTACTTC.